This T cell receptor (beta chain) was sequenced in a study of blood T cell repertoires in COVID-19. Study at large: Samples representing acute and convalescent COVID-19 were sourced from the United States, Italy and Spain. Sources were T cells, B-cell-depleted T cells, or PBMCs; the material itself was cDNA or gDNA.

Trimming took 6 bases from V and 2 from J, leaving 14 bases between them. This CDR3 has 15 amino acids. Germline CDR1 reads MNHEY; CDR2 reads SVGAGI. Original processing notes: Estimated nucleated cell counts came from reference gene primer amplification. The table came from immunoSEQ multiplex PCR; TCRdb's copy has only in-frame clones and leaves some out. The V and J calls and clone size are taken from that table; D and trimming were inferred from the DNA. Among approximately 300,000 clones listed, around 90% were seen once. The rearrangement uses TRBV6-5 and TRBJ2-1, with D perhaps matching TRBD1 (5 bases). The specimen sequenced was PBMCs or T cells enriched from blood (not recorded which). The receptor's source is a man between 60 and 75 years old who had recovered from COVID-19. The CDR3 coding sequence is TGTGCCAGCAGCACCCAAGGGGTGGCCTACAATGAGCAGTTCTTC. Translated, it gives CASSTQGVAYNEQFF.